One and the same sample provided the 9 T cell receptor beta chains below, sequenced in a study of HIV-infected patients and healthy controls. All unsorted peripheral T cells were captured because whole blood was used without fractionation. Reverse transcription used roughly 450 ng RNA and constant-region primers for alpha and beta. Separate chain-specific third strand synthesis with multiplexing indices produced the alpha and beta libraries. TCRdb reprocessed the 5' RACE reads with MiXCR, giving one entry per CDR3 protein. The sample carries 15,000 to 17,000 distinct CDR3 sequences, 6% to 9% recorded once. The sequencing input was blood. The source is an adult in good health.

This clonotype was picked up many times. The chain is built from TRBV27 and TRBJ1-4, with TRBD1 matching over 9 bases. The CDR3 extends over 15 amino acids. The V segment lost 5 bases and the J segment 6 bases; nucleotides outside the gene matches: 7. From germline, CDR1 is MNHEY and CDR2 SMNVEV (reference sequence). Written as DNA, the CDR3 is TGTGCCAGCAGTCTTACAGGGGGCACCTATGAAAAACTGTTTTTT. Amino acids: CASSLTGGTYEKLFF.

This clonotype occurred many times. CDR3: CASSPRSRPYEQYF. The CDR3 nucleotides are TGTGCCAGCAGTCCCCGGTCACGTCCCTACGAGCAGTACTTC. This chain joins TRBV13 and TRBJ2-7; D is uncertain. Deletions cut 6 bases from V and 2 bases from J, with 14 bases between. This CDR3 is built from 14 residues. Per the germline V gene, CDR1 is PRHDT and CDR2 is FYEKMQ (reference sequence).

Many counts were recorded for this clonotype. The chain combines TRBV19 with TRBJ1-2, with no clear D. The germline gives CDR1 LNHDA, CDR2 SQIVND (reference sequence). Trimming shortened V by 3 bases and J by 2 bases, and 10 bases separated the two germline ends. This CDR3 region has 14 residues. The CDR3 sequence is CASSIPRPNYGYTF. CDR3 nucleotides: TGTGCCAGTAGTATTCCCCGGCCGAACTATGGCTACACCTTC. Supplemented by reference TRBV19 and TRBJ1-2, the full variable domain reads DGGITQSPKYLFRKEGQNVTLSCEQNLNHDAMYWYRQDPGQGLRLIYYSQIVNDFQKGDIAEGYSVSREKKESFPLTVTSAQKNPTAFYLCASSIPRPNYGYTFGSGTRLTVV.

In its sample, this clonotype was seen many times. This chain uses TRBV10-3 with TRBJ2-1, with a tentative D call TRBD1 (5 bases). This CDR3 spans 14 amino acids. The V end was cut by 0 bases, the J end by 9 bases, with 12 bases between. Germline V CDR1 and CDR2: ENHRY, SYGVKD. The CDR3 sequence is CAISESLGRSEQFF. CDR3 nucleotides: TGTGCCATCAGTGAGTCGTTGGGGCGGAGTGAGCAGTTCTTC.

With respect to this clonotype: A much more abundant neighbour one base away suggests this may be a read error. This chain uses TRBV29-1 with TRBJ2-3; no clear D. This CDR3 is 12 amino acids long. Germline V gene data show CDR1 as SQVTM and CDR2 as ANQGSEA. CDR3 nucleotides: TGCAGCGTTGAGGAATCCTCAGATACGCATTATTTT. It specifies CSVEESSDTHYF.

This clonotype showed up many times. This chain links TRBV2 with TRBJ1-5; a weak D match, TRBD1 (5 bases). The CDR3 covers 14 residues. Trimming removed 2 bases from V and 6 bases from J, with 11 bases in between. In germline, CDR1 is SNHLY, CDR2 FYNNEI. The CDR3, as DNA: TGTGCCAGCAGTGAAAATGGGGGTAGTCAGCCCCAGCATTTT. It translates to CASSENGGSQPQHF.

This clonotype has at least ten counts. The chain recombines TRBV7-3 with TRBJ1-6; 8 nucleotides line up with TRBD1. The CDR3 runs to 15 residues. The germline V gene encodes CDR1 SGHTA and CDR2 FQGTGA. V lost 5 bases to trimming and J lost 5 bases; unmatched junction nucleotides: 5. The CDR3 nucleotides are TGTGCCAGCAGCCCTACGGGACAGGATAATTCACCCCTCCACTTT. It yields the protein CASSPTGQDNSPLHF.

This clonotype counts as medium-sized. The J gene is TRBJ1-1, the V gene TRBV9, with a weak D call TRBD1 (6 bases). The V end was cut by 4 bases, the J end by 4 bases, with 20 bases between. CDR3 length: 16 residues. Germline values: CDR1 SGDLS, CDR2 YYNGEE. The CDR3 sequence is CASSPRGEGGGTEAFF. The CDR3 coding sequence is TGTGCCAGCAGCCCCAGGGGAGAGGGGGGGGGCACTGAAGCTTTCTTT.

The sample holds many counts of this clonotype. The rearrangement joins TRBV18 to TRBJ2-7, with 7 bases matching TRBD1. Germline V gene lookup returns CDR1 KGHSH and CDR2 LQKENI. The length of the CDR3 is 13 residues. The trim removed 6 bases at V and 3 bases at J, leaving 5 bases unmatched. As DNA, the CDR3 is TGTGCCAGCTCGCGAGGACAGGACTACGAGCAGTACTTC. It specifies CASSRGQDYEQYF.